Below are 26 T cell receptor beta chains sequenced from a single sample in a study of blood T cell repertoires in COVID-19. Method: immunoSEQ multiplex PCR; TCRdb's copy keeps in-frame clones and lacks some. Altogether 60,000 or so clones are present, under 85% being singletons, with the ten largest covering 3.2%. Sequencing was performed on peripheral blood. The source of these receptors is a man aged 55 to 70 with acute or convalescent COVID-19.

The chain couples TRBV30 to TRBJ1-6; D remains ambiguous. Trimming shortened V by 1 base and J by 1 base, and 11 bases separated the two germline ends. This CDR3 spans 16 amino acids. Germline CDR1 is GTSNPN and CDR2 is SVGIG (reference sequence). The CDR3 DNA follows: TGTGCCTGGAGTGGCGTAAAGTTTTCCTATAATTCACCCCTCCACTTT. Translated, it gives CAWSGVKFSYNSPLHF. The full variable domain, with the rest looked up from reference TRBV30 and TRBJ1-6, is SQTIHQWPATLVQPVGSPLSLECTVEGTSNPNLYWYRQAAGRGLQLLFYSVGIGQISSEVPQNLSASRPQDRQFILSSKKLLLSDSGFYLCAWSGVKFSYNSPLHFGNGTRLTVT.

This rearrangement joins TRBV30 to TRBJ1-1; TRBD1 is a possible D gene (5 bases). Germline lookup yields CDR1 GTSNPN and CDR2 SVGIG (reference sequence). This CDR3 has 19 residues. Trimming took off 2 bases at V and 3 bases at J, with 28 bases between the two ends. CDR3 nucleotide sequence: TGTGCCTGGAGTTACATGTCGGGACTAGGGGCCCTTTCTGACACTGAAGCTTTCTTT. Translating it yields CAWSYMSGLGALSDTEAFF.

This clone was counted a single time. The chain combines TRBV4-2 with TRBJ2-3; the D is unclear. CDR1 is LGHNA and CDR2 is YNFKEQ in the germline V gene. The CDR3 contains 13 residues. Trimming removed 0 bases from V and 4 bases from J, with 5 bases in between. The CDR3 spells CASSQDRSDTQYF. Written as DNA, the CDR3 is TGTGCCAGCAGCCAAGATCGGTCAGATACGCAGTATTTT.

The CDR3 coding sequence is TGTGCCAGCAGCGCAAGACAGGAGAACTATGGCTACACCTTC. Protein product: CASSARQENYGYTF. The V and J genes are TRBV9 and TRBJ1-2; a weak D match, TRBD1 (6 bases). Germline CDR1 is SGDLS and CDR2 is YYNGEE. This CDR3 spans 14 amino acids. V shed 3 bases and J shed 2 bases, with 11 bases lying between them.

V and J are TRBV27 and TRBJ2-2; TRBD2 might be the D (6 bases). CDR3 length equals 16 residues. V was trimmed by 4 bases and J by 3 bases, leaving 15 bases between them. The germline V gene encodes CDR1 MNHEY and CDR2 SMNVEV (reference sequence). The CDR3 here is CASSSSRTTYTGELFF. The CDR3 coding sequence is TGTGCCAGCAGTTCTAGTCGGACTACGTACACCGGGGAGCTGTTTTTT.

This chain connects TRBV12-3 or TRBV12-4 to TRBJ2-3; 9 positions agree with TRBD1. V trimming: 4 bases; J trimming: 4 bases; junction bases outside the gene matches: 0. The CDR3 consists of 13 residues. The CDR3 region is CASSWTGADTQYF. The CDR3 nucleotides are TGTGCCAGCAGTTGGACAGGGGCAGATACGCAGTATTTT.

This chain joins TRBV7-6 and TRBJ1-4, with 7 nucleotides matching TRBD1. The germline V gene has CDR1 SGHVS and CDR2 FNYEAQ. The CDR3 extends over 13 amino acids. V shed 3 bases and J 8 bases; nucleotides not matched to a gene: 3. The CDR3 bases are TGTGCCAGCAGCTTGGGACAGCTGGAAAAACTGTTTTTT. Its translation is CASSLGQLEKLFF.

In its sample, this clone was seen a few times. The CDR3 loop reads CASSQEGWAGEKLFF. The CDR3 bases are TGCGCCAGCAGCCAAGAGGGCTGGGCCGGTGAAAAACTGTTTTTT. J is TRBJ1-4 and V is TRBV4-1; D is uncertain. Trimming took 0 bases from V and 7 from J, leaving 12 bases between them. The CDR3 covers 15 residues. Per the germline V gene, CDR1 is MGHRA and CDR2 is YSYEKL.

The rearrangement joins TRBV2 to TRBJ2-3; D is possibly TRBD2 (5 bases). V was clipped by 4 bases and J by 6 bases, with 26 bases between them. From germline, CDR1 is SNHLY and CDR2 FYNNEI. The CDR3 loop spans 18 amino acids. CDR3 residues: CASSVLAATKKKSDTQYF. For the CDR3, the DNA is TGTGCCAGCAGTGTTTTGGCCGCGACTAAAAAAAAGTCGGATACGCAGTATTTT.

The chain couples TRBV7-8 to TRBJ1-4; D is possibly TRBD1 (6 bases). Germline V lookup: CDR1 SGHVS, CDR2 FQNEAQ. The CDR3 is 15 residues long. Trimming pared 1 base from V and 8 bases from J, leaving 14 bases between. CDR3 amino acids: CASSLVRGAREKLFF. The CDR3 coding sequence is TGTGCCAGCAGCTTAGTACGGGGGGCGCGGGAAAAACTGTTTTTT.

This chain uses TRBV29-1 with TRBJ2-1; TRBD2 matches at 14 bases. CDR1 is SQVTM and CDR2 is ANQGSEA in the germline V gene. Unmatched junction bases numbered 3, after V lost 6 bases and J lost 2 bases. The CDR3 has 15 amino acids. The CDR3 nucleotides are TGCAGCGTCCTGGGACTAGCGGGGGCCTACAATGAGCAGTTCTTC. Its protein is CSVLGLAGAYNEQFF.

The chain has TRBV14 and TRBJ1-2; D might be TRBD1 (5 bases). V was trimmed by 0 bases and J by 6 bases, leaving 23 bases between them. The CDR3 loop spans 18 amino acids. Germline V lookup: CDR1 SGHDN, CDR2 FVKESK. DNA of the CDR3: TGTGCCAGCAGCCAAGATTCGAGACAGAACCCCACGGCCAATGGCTACACCTTC. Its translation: CASSQDSRQNPTANGYTF.

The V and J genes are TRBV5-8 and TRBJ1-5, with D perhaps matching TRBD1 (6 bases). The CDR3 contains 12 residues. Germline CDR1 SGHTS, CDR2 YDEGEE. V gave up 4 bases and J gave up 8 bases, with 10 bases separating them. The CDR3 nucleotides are TGTGCCAGCAGCAGAGGGGGTGAGCCCCAGCATTTT. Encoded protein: CASSRGGEPQHF.

CDR3 bases: TGTGCCAGCAGCCGAGGGACATCAGACACAGATACGCAGTATTTT. It yields the protein CASSRGTSDTDTQYF. This chain connects TRBV7-9 to TRBJ2-3, with TRBD1 as a possible D gene (6 bases). Germline V lookup: CDR1 SEHNR, CDR2 FQNEAQ (reference sequence). This CDR3 spans 15 amino acids. V lost 5 bases and J 2 bases, leaving 14 bases between the germline ends.

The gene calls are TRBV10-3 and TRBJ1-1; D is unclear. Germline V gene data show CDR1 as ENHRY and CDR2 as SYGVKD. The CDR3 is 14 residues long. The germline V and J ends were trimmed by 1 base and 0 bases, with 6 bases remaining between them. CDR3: CAISEFGLNTEAFF. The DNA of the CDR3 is TGTGCCATCAGTGAGTTCGGGTTGAACACTGAAGCTTTCTTT.

The CDR3 sequence is CASGAKGYTF. The CDR3, as DNA: TGTGCCAGCGGGGCCAAAGGCTACACCTTC. The rearrangement links TRBV6-5 to TRBJ1-2; D perhaps matches TRBD1 (5 bases). The CDR3 contains 10 residues. CDR1 MNHEY and CDR2 SVGAGI come from the germline V gene. The ends were cut back, 8 bases at V and 8 bases at J, with 9 bases in the middle.

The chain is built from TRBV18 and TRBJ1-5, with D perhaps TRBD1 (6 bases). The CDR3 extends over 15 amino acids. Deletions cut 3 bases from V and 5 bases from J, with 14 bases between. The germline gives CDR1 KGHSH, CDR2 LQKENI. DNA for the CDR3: TGTGCCAGCTCACCTCAGGGGACTAGGGATCAGCCCCAGCATTTT. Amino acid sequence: CASSPQGTRDQPQHF.

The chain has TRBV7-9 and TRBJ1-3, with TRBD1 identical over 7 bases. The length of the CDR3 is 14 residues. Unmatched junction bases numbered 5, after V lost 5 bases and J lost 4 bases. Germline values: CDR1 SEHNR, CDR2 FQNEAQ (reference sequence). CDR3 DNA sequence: TGTGCCAGCAGCCTCCGGGACAGAGGAAACACCATATATTTT. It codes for CASSLRDRGNTIYF.

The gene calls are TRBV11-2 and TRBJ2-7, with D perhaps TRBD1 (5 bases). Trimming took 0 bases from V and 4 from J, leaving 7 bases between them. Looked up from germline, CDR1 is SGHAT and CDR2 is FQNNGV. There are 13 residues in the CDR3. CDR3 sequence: CASSLDSGYEQYF. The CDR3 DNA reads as TGTGCCAGCAGCTTAGATTCAGGGTACGAGCAGTACTTC. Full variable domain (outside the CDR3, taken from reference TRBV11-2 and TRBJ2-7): EAGVAQSPRYKIIEKRQSVAFWCNPISGHATLYWYQQILGQGPKLLIQFQNNGVVDDSQLPKDRFSAERLKGVDSTLKIQPAKLEDSAVYLCASSLDSGYEQYFGPGTRLTVT.

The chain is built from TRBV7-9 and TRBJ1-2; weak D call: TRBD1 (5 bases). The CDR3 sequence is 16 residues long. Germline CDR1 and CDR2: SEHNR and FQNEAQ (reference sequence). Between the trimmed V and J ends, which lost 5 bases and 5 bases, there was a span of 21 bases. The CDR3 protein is CASSPSQGAVLYGYTF. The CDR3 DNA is TGTGCCAGCAGCCCATCCCAGGGCGCGGTGTTGTATGGCTACACCTTC.

Here the CDR3 DNA reads TGCGCCAGCAGTGGGGCCGTGGGGGGAGCTGGGTATGGCTACACCTTC. Amino acids: CASSGAVGGAGYGYTF. The chain couples TRBV10-2 to TRBJ1-2; tentatively, D is TRBD1 (5 bases). The CDR3 runs to 16 residues. Germline V gene lookup returns CDR1 WSHSY and CDR2 SAAADI. Trimming left V 4 bases short and J 5 bases short, with 20 bases between.

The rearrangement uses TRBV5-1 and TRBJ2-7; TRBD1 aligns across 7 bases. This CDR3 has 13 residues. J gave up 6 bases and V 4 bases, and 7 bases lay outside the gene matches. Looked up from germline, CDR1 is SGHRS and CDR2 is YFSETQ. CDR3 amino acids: CASSPTGSGEQYF. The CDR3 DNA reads TGCGCCAGCAGCCCGACAGGGTCCGGCGAGCAGTACTTC.

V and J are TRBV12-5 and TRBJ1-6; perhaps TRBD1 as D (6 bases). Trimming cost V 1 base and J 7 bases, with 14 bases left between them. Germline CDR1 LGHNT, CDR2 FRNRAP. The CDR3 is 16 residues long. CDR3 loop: CASGLAGVGGNSPLHF. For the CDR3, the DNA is TGTGCTAGTGGTTTGGCAGGGGTGGGAGGGAATTCACCCCTCCACTTT.

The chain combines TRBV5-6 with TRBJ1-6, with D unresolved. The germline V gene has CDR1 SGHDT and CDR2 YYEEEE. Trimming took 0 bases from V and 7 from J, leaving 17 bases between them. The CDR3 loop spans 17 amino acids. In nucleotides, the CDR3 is TGTGCCAGCAGCTTGGCAGAGGATTCGGGCGGGAATTCACCCCTCCACTTT. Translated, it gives CASSLAEDSGGNSPLHF.

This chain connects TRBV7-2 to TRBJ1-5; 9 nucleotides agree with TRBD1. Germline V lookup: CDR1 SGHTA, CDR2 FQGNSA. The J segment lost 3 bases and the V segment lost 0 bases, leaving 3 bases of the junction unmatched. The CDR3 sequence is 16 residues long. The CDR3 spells CASSLAGTGFNQPQHF. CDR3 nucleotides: TGTGCCAGCAGCTTAGCAGGGACAGGGTTCAATCAGCCCCAGCATTTT.

For the CDR3, the DNA is TGTGCCAGCAGTTCGACAGGGGGAATGAACACTGAAGCTTTCTTT. Translated, it gives CASSSTGGMNTEAFF. The chain links TRBV28 to TRBJ1-1; 9 bases agree with TRBD1. V lost 4 bases, J lost 0 bases, and 3 bases stayed unmatched. Germline CDR1 and CDR2: MDHEN and SYDVKM. CDR3 size: 15 residues.